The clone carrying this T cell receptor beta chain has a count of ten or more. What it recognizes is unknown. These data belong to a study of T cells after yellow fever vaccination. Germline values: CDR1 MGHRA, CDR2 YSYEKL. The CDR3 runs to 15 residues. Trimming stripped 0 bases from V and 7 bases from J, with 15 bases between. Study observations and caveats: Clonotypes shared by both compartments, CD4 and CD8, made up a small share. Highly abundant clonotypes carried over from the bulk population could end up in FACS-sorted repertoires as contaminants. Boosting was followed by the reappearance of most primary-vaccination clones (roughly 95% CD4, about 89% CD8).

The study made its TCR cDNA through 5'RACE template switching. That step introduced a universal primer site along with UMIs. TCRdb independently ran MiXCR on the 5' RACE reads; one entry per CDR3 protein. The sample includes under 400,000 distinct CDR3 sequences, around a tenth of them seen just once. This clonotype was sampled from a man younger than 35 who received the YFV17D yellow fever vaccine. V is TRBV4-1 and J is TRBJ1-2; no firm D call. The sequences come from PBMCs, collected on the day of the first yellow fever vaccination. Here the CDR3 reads CASSQEWSGGSGYTF. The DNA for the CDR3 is TGCGCCAGCAGCCAAGAGTGGTCAGGAGGTAGTGGCTACACCTTC.